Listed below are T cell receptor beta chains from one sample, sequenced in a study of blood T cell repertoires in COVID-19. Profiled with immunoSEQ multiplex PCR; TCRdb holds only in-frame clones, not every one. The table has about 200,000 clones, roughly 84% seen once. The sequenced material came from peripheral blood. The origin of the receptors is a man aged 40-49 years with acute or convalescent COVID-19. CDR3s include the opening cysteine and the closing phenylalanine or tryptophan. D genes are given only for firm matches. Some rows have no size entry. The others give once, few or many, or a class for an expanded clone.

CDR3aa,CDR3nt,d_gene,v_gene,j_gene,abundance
CASSPGPVSGNTIYF,TGTGCCAGCTCACCAGGCCCAGTCTCTGGAAACACCATATATTTT,-,TRBV18,TRBJ1-3,-
CASSQTLAGGFNEQFF,TGTGCCAGCAGCCAAACGCTAGCGGGAGGTTTTAATGAGCAGTTCTTC,TRBD2,TRBV3-1/TRBV3-2,TRBJ2-1,-
CASEQGFNYGYTF,TGTGCCAGCGAGCAGGGGTTTAACTATGGCTACACCTTC,-,TRBV12-3/TRBV12-4,TRBJ1-2,-
CASSLYGPSGRGNEQFF,TGTGCCAGCAGTTTATATGGCCCTAGCGGTCGGGGCAATGAGCAGTTCTTC,TRBD2,TRBV27,TRBJ2-1,-
CASRHTGDEQFF,TGTGCCAGCAGACATACGGGGGATGAGCAGTTCTTC,-,TRBV3-1/TRBV3-2,TRBJ2-1,once
CASSFRSIRADEQYF,TGTGCCAGCAGCTTCCGATCTATCAGGGCTGACGAGCAGTACTTC,-,TRBV5-6,TRBJ2-7,-
CASSEIRPQGTNYGYTF,TGTGCCAGCAGTGAAATTAGGCCGCAGGGCACTAACTATGGCTACACCTTC,-,TRBV2,TRBJ1-2,-
CASSLRRTGTDTIYF,TGTGCCAGCAGCCTCCGACGCACAGGGACGGACACCATATATTTT,-,TRBV7-2,TRBJ1-3,-
CASSQDRLAGGLHEQYF,TGCGCCAGCAGCCAAGATCGACTAGCGGGAGGCCTCCACGAGCAGTACTTC,TRBD2,TRBV4-3,TRBJ2-7,-
CSGVQGNTEAFF,TGCAGCGGTGTACAGGGAAACACTGAAGCTTTCTTT,-,TRBV29-1,TRBJ1-1,-
CAISATGPDTQYF,TGTGCCATCAGTGCCACAGGTCCAGATACGCAGTATTTT,-,TRBV10-3,TRBJ2-3,-
CASSVESRGNSPLHF,TGTGCCAGCAGCGTAGAGTCGCGGGGGAATTCACCCCTCCACTTT,-,TRBV9,TRBJ1-6,-
CASRSGIWTEAFF,TGTGCCAGCAGAAGCGGAATTTGGACTGAAGCTTTCTTT,-,TRBV27,TRBJ1-1,-
CASSQARGLAGVESEQFF,TGCGCCAGCAGCCAAGCCAGGGGGCTAGCGGGAGTTGAATCTGAGCAGTTCTTC,TRBD2,TRBV4-1,TRBJ2-1,-
CASSWDDAGRRF,TGTGCCAGCAGTTGGGATGACGCGGGCCGCCGCTTC,-,TRBV7-9,TRBJ1-2,-
CASSFSGPSVEQYF,TGTGCCAGCAGCTTTAGCGGGCCCTCGGTCGAGCAGTACTTC,TRBD2,TRBV7-3,TRBJ2-7,-
CSACNRDNYGYTF,TGCAGCGCATGTAACAGGGATAACTATGGCTACACCTTC,-,TRBV29-1,TRBJ1-2,-
CASRGGQGNYEQYF,TGCGCCAGCAGAGGGGGACAGGGGAACTACGAGCAGTACTTC,TRBD1,TRBV10-2,TRBJ2-7,-
CASGITGRVTYEQYF,TGTGCCAGCGGAATTACAGGCCGAGTAACCTACGAGCAGTACTTC,-,TRBV6-5,TRBJ2-7,-
CASREVSGSDQPQHF,TGTGCCAGCAGAGAGGTAAGCGGATCAGATCAGCCCCAGCATTTT,-,TRBV2,TRBJ1-5,-
CASSEEGAANNEQFF,TGTGCCAGCAGTGAAGAGGGGGCTGCAAACAATGAGCAGTTCTTC,TRBD1,TRBV2,TRBJ2-1,-
CASSQQGKGDGYTF,TGTGCCAGCAGCCAACAGGGGAAGGGCGATGGCTACACCTTC,TRBD1,TRBV7-8,TRBJ1-2,-
CASIPAEGIYGYTF,TGTGCCAGCATCCCGGCGGAGGGCATCTATGGCTACACCTTC,-,TRBV5-6,TRBJ1-2,few
CASSIPGQGLNEQFF,TGTGCCAGCAGCATTCCGGGACAGGGGCTCAATGAGCAGTTCTTC,TRBD1,TRBV7-2,TRBJ2-1,few
CATSRRRGRSGETQYF,TGTGCCACCAGCAGGAGACGCGGGAGATCGGGTGAGACCCAGTACTTC,TRBD2,TRBV15,TRBJ2-5,-
CASSPSDRGNTEAFF,TGTGCCAGCAGCCCCTCGGACAGGGGTAACACTGAAGCTTTCTTT,TRBD1,TRBV7-2,TRBJ1-1,once
CASSPITGGNTEAFF,TGTGCCAGCAGCCCCATCACAGGGGGCAACACTGAAGCTTTCTTT,TRBD1,TRBV11-1,TRBJ1-1,-
CASSELAGVQDEQFF,TGTGCCAGCAGTGAACTAGCGGGAGTTCAAGATGAGCAGTTCTTC,TRBD2,TRBV6-4,TRBJ2-1,-
CASSPDRGNEQFF,TGTGCCAGCAGCCCTGACAGGGGGAATGAGCAGTTCTTC,TRBD1,TRBV2,TRBJ2-1,-
CASSLGAARSSPLHF,TGCGCCAGCAGCTTGGGGGCTGCCAGAAGTTCACCCCTCCACTTT,-,TRBV5-1,TRBJ1-6,-
CSASKGARPAAQFF,TGCAGTGCTAGTAAGGGGGCTCGACCTGCCGCCCAGTTCTTC,TRBD1,TRBV20-1,TRBJ2-1,once
CASSVEYEQYF,TGTGCCAGCAGTGTAGAATACGAGCAGTACTTC,-,TRBV2,TRBJ2-7,few
CASTITGLAGATDTQYF,TGTGCCAGCACCATCACGGGACTAGCGGGAGCAACAGATACGCAGTATTTT,TRBD2,TRBV28,TRBJ2-3,-
CASSELSAGLAEQYF,TGTGCCAGCAGTGAATTGAGCGCAGGACTAGCGGAGCAGTATTTT,TRBD2,TRBV2,TRBJ2-3,-
CSASKSGAAYEQYF,TGCAGTGCTAGTAAGAGCGGAGCCGCCTACGAGCAGTACTTC,-,TRBV20-1,TRBJ2-7,-
CASSYIGGPGANVLTF,TGTGCCAGCAGTTACATTGGAGGGCCTGGGGCCAACGTCCTGACTTTC,-,TRBV6-5,TRBJ2-6,-
CASSPRGSSNQPQHF,TGTGCCAGCAGTCCTCGGGGGTCGAGCAATCAGCCCCAGCATTTT,-,TRBV6-1,TRBJ1-5,-
CASSLAGGGTGELFF,TGTGCCAGCAGCTTAGCAGGGGGTGGTACCGGGGAGCTGTTTTTT,-,TRBV7-2,TRBJ2-2,once
CASSQGLSGLAGGAPQETQYF,TGCGCCAGCAGCCAAGGGTTATCCGGATTAGCGGGAGGCGCTCCACAAGAGACCCAGTACTTC,TRBD2,TRBV4-1,TRBJ2-5,-
CASSHPPHGNEQFF,TGTGCCAGCAGCCATCCGCCCCACGGCAATGAGCAGTTCTTC,-,TRBV14,TRBJ2-1,-
CASSLFGYARANEKLFF,TGTGCCAGCAGCTTATTCGGCTATGCCCGGGCTAATGAAAAACTGTTTTTT,-,TRBV7-9,TRBJ1-4,few
CASSPGTSGTGELFF,TGTGCCAGCAGTCCTGGGACTAGCGGGACCGGGGAGCTGTTTTTT,TRBD2,TRBV27,TRBJ2-2,-
CASRGQVNNQPQHF,TGTGCCAGCAGGGGACAGGTAAACAATCAGCCCCAGCATTTT,TRBD1,TRBV2,TRBJ1-5,-
CASSADRGNNSPLHF,TGCGCCAGCAGCGCAGACAGGGGTAACAATTCACCCCTCCACTTT,TRBD1,TRBV5-1,TRBJ1-6,few
CASSPGTTHGYTF,TGTGCCAGCAGCCCCGGGACAACCCATGGCTACACCTTC,-,TRBV11-2,TRBJ1-2,once
CASSQDGLTEAFF,TGTGCCAGCAGCCAGGACGGACTCACTGAAGCTTTCTTT,-,TRBV7-9,TRBJ1-1,-
CASSPLVARPYNEQFF,TGTGCCAGCTCCCCGCTTGTTGCGCGGCCCTACAATGAGCAGTTCTTC,-,TRBV18,TRBJ2-1,-
CASSSRTDQETQYF,TGTGCCAGCAGTTCCCGGACAGATCAAGAGACCCAGTACTTC,-,TRBV28,TRBJ2-5,-
CASSVGTSGSDETQYF,TGTGCCAGCAGCGTAGGGACTAGCGGGAGCGACGAGACCCAGTACTTC,TRBD2,TRBV9,TRBJ2-5,-
CATGGQGSPLHF,TGTGCGACCGGGGGGCAGGGCTCACCCCTCCACTTT,-,TRBV30,TRBJ1-6,once
CASRLTGAGQPQHF,TGTGCCAGCAGGTTGACAGGGGCCGGTCAGCCCCAGCATTTT,TRBD1,TRBV27,TRBJ1-5,-
CASSLGFRGSRGSNQPQHF,TGTGCCAGCAGCTTAGGCTTCAGGGGGAGCCGAGGTAGCAATCAGCCCCAGCATTTT,TRBD1,TRBV7-8,TRBJ1-5,-
CASSHLAGELFF,TGTGCCAGCAGCCATTTAGCCGGGGAGCTGTTTTTT,-,TRBV14,TRBJ2-2,-
CASSKVTGGASENIQYF,TGCGCCAGCAGCAAAGTTACAGGGGGCGCGTCCGAAAACATTCAGTACTTC,TRBD1,TRBV5-1,TRBJ2-4,-
CASSLEGLKANYGYTF,TGCGCCAGCAGCTTGGAGGGACTAAAAGCTAACTATGGCTACACCTTC,-,TRBV5-1,TRBJ1-2,-